This entry is about one TCR beta chain. Its target antigen remains unknown. No base quality information exists; no much larger clone differs at one position. The collaborating institutions used their own protocols to collect whole blood in K2EDTA tubes. For TCRbeta analysis, collaborator samples were shipped as frozen whole blood, as isolated PBMCs, or as DNA extracted from either sample type. Measured from the cysteine to the phenylalanine, the CDR3 is 14 residues long. CDR3 DNA is the only sequence kept; it has 42 bases, read in frame from the first base. According to the germline V gene, CDR1 reads LGHNA and CDR2 reads YNFKEQ. V ends up 0 bases short and J 8 bases short, with an unmatched junction base count of 6. The data are from a study of blood T cell repertoires in COVID-19 (dated by TCRdb to between 2020 and 2021). Notes on the research overall: Collaborator samples came from the United States, Italy and Spain and covered acute and convalescent phases of COVID-19. The material from the prospective study consisted of cDNA or gDNA derived from T cells, B-cell-depleted T cells, or PBMCs. Deeply sampled blood TCRbeta repertoires from subjects exposed to, actively infected with, or recovered from COVID-19 were included in the dataset. The repertoires were released in a freely available public database meant as a resource for research on the immune response to SARS-CoV-2. Samples came from the ongoing ImmuneRACE study (first 160 participants) plus 1,254 subjects from 6 global collaborators. The sample metadata nearly always contained a de-identified subject ID, COVID-19 status, age in years and sex. Where HLA class I and class II types were available, the types were taken from metadata supplied by the sample provider, not from assay-based typing.

Broader findings and caveats from the paper: Clinical and demographic metadata were provided uncurated, with the amount varying by source and participant.

TCRbeta CDR3 regions were amplified from genomic DNA using the immunoSEQ Assay, a bias-controlled multiplex PCR. Per the original workflow: Within the assay, amplification of reference gene primers was used to estimate how many nucleated cells each sample contained. To quantify the absolute abundance of each unique TCRbeta CDR3 rearrangement, sequence reads were collapsed and filtered. For each sample, productive Simpson clonality was calculated by taking the square root of Simpson's diversity index across productive rearrangements. Sourced from immuneACCESS, this table was stored by TCRdb with only in-frame sequences that have V and J called. A share of the clones is absent; for the studies checked, an unresolved V gene accounts for under half, and the remainder has no known explanation. The V and J calls and the clone size are those of that table, but D and trimming were determined from the DNA. Recorded for this sample are 70,000 to 95,000 clones; more than 80% of them occurred a single time. Jointly, the top ten make up about 13% of the sample.

The chain is assembled from TRBV4-2 and TRBJ1-2; 7 nucleotides in the junction match TRBD1. The origin of this receptor is a human donor in a cohort sampled during active COVID-19. The sample taken for sequencing was peripheral blood. The nucleotide sequence reads as follows: TGTGCCAGCAGCCAAGATAGGACAGGAGGGGGCTACACCTTC. It translates to CASSQDRTGGGYTF.